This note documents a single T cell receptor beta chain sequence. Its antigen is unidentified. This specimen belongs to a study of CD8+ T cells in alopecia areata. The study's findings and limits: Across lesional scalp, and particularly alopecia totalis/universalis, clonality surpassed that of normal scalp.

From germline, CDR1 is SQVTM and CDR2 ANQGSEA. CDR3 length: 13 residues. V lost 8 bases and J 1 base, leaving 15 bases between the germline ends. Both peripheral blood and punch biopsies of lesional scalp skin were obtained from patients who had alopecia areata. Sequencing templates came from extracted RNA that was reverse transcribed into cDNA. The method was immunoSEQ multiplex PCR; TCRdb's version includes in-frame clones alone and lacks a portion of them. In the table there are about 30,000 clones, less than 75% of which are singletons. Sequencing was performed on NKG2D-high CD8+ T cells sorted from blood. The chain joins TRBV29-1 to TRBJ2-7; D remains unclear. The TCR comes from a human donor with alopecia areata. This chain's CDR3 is CSKKGGYSYEQYF. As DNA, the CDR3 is TGCAGCAAAAAAGGCGGCTATTCCTACGAGCAGTACTTC.